This TCR beta chain was observed in a study of blood T cell repertoires in COVID-19 (TCRdb year 2020). Some background on the complete study: Collaborator samples came from the United States, Italy and Spain and covered acute and convalescent phases of COVID-19. Samples came from the ongoing ImmuneRACE study (first 160 participants) plus 1,254 subjects from 6 global collaborators. HLA class I and class II types, where available, came from metadata supplied by the sample provider rather than from assay-based typing. The sample metadata nearly always contained a de-identified subject ID, COVID-19 status, age in years and sex. Deeply sampled blood TCRbeta repertoires from subjects exposed to, actively infected with, or recovered from COVID-19 were included in the dataset. The material from the prospective study consisted of cDNA or gDNA derived from T cells, B-cell-depleted T cells, or PBMCs. The repertoires were released in a freely available public database intended as a resource for research on the immune response to SARS-CoV-2. Study-wide findings and limitations: How much clinical and demographic metadata was included differed by source and by participant, and the metadata was provided uncurated.

Participants in the prospective study were aged roughly 18 to 90 years, lived in approximately 26 United States geographic areas, and enrolled through a virtual design. Cohort assignment in the prospective study relied on participant-reported clinical history from a screening survey and a study questionnaire. For ImmuneRACE Cohort 3, a participant was defined as recovered based on two consecutive negative NP/OP PCR tests, clearance by a healthcare professional, or resolution of symptoms. Each participant in the prospective study had whole blood, serum and a nasopharyngeal or oropharyngeal swab collected by mobile phlebotomists. Participants in the prospective study had the option to provide additional blood draws and questionnaires over a 2-month period. Blood samples from the prospective study were shipped frozen or at room temperature prior to DNA extraction. The CDR3 sequence holds 15 residues, the cysteine and phenylalanine included. The kept DNA is CDR3 alone, 45 bases in frame from the first base. The V end loses 4 bases and the J end loses 1 base, and a stretch of 14 bases separates them. The germline V gene (reference sequence) gives CDR1 as SGHNT and CDR2 as YYREEE.

The immunoSEQ Assay, a bias-controlled multiplex PCR, was used to amplify TCRbeta CDR3 regions from genomic DNA. In the paper's pipeline: Nucleated cell counts per sample were estimated from amplification of reference gene primers within the assay. Sequence reads were collapsed and filtered to measure the absolute abundance of every unique TCRbeta CDR3 rearrangement. For each sample, productive Simpson clonality was calculated by taking the square root of Simpson's diversity index across productive rearrangements. Drawn from immuneACCESS, this table holds only the in-frame rearrangements with V and J called that TCRdb kept. Clones are partly lost; checked studies trace under half to an unresolved V gene and leave the rest unexplained. D and trimming were read from the DNA, whereas the V and J calls and clone size are those reported in that table. This sample is represented by some 490,000 clones; 80% to 90% of them were singletons. 6.5% to 9.5% of the sample belongs to the ten largest clones.

In regard to this clone: There is no known antigen for this receptor. Base qualities are not provided; no much larger clone lies one nucleotide away.

The receptor comes from an older woman who had recovered from COVID-19. This receptor chain uses TRBV5-4 and TRBJ1-1, with the D gene uncertain. Input material: PBMCs or T cells enriched from blood (not recorded which). The CDR3: CASSRGPISNTEAFF. The DNA reads as follows: TGTGCCAGCAGCCGCGGGCCTATATCGAACACTGAAGCTTTCTTT.